The present T cell receptor beta chain was sequenced within a study of neurological immune-mediated disorders. There are many counts of this clonotype. The antigen is unknown. TCRdb passed the 5' RACE reads through MiXCR, listing each CDR3 protein once. In the table there are 35,000 or so distinct CDR3 sequences, roughly an eighth of which are singletons. Losses at the gene ends were 5 bases for V and 5 bases for J; bases not matched to a gene: 13. The CDR3 length is 16 residues. Germline V lookup: CDR1 SGHTA, CDR2 FQGTGA. Study-level points and caveats: Falling below healthy controls, multiple sclerosis showed the least TCR clonal expansion, while HTLV-1-associated myelopathy showed the most.

Sequencing was done on a sample of PBMCs. The chain is built from TRBV7-3 and TRBJ2-5; 8 bases are shared with TRBD1. The receptor was derived from a woman in her forties or fifties with HTLV-1-associated myelopathy (HAM/TSP). The CDR3 reads CASSISPAGGLETQYF. In nucleotides, the CDR3 is TGTGCCAGCAGCATAAGCCCCGCAGGGGGCTTGGAGACCCAGTACTTC.